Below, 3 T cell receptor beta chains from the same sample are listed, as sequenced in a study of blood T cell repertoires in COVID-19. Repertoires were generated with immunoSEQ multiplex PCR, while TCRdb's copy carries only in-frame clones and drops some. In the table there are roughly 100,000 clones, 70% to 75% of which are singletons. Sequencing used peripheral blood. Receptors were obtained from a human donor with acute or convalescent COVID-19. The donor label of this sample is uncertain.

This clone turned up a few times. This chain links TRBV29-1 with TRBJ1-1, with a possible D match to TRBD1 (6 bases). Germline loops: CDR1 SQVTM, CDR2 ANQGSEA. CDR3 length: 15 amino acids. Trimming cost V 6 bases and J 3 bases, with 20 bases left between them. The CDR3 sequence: CSVRAYWGGHTEAFF. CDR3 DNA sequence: TGCAGCGTACGCGCGTATTGGGGGGGCCACACTGAAGCTTTCTTT.

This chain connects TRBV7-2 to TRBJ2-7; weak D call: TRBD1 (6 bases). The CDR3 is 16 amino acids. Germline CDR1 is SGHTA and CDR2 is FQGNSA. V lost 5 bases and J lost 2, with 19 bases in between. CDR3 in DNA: TGTGCCAGCAGCCCACAAGCAAGGGGGACGGCCTACGAGCAGTACTTC. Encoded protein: CASSPQARGTAYEQYF.

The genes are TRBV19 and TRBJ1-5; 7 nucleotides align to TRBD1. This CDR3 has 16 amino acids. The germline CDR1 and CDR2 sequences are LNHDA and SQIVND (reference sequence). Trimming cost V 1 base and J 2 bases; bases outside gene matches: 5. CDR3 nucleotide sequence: TGTGCCAGTAGTATAGCTAACAGGGGTGGCAATCAGCCCCAGCATTTT. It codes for CASSIANRGGNQPQHF.